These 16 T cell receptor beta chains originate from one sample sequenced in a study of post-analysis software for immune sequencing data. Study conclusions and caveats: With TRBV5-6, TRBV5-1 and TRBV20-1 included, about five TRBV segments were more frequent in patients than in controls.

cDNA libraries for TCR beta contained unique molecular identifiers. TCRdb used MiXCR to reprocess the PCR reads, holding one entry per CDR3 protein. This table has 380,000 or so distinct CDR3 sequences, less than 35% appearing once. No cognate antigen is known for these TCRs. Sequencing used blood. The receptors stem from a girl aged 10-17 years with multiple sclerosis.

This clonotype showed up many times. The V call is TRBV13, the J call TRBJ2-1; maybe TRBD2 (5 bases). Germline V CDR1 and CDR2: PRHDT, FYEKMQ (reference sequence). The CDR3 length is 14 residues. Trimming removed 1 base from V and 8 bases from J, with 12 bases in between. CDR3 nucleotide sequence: TGTGCCAGCAGCTTAGTCTCTAGCACCGATGAGCAGTTCTTC. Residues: CASSLVSSTDEQFF.

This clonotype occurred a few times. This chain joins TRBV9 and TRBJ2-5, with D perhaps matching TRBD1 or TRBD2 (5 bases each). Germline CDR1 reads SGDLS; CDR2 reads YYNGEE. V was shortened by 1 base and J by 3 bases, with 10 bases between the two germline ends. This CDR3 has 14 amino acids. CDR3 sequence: CASSVLGEEETQYF. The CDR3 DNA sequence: TGTGCCAGCAGCGTATTGGGGGAAGAAGAGACCCAGTACTTC.

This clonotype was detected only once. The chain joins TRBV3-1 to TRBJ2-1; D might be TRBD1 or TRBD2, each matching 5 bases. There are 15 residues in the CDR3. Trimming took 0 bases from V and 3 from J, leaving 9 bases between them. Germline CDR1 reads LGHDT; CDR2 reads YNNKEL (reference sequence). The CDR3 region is CASSQDVGVYNEQFF. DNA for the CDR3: TGTGCCAGCAGCCAAGATGTGGGGGTCTACAATGAGCAGTTCTTC.

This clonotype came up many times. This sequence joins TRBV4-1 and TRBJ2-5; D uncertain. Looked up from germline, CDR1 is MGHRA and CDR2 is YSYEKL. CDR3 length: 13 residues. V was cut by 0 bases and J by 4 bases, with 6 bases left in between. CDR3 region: CASSQDLPETQYF. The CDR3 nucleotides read TGCGCCAGCAGCCAAGATCTTCCAGAGACCCAGTACTTC.

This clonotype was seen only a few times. The CDR3 region is CASSYLYQETQYF. The CDR3 DNA reads TGTGCCAGCAGCTACTTGTACCAAGAGACCCAGTACTTC. The chain combines TRBV7-2 with TRBJ2-5; D unresolved. V lost 4 bases to trimming and J lost 0 bases, with 6 bases between them. Germline CDR1 is SGHTA and CDR2 is FQGNSA. There are 13 residues in the CDR3.

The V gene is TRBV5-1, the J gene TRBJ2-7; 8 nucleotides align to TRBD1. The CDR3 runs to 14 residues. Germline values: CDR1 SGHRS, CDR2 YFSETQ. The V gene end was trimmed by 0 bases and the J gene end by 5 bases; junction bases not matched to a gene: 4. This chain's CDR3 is CASSLGDRGHEQYF. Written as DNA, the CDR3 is TGCGCCAGCAGCTTGGGCGACAGGGGACACGAGCAGTACTTC.

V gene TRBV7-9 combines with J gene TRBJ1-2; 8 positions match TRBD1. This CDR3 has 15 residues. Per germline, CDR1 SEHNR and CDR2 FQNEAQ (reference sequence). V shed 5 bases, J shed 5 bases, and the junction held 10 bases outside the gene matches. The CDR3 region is CASSGTGTGPYGYTF. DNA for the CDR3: TGTGCCAGCAGCGGTACCGGGACAGGACCGTATGGCTACACCTTC.

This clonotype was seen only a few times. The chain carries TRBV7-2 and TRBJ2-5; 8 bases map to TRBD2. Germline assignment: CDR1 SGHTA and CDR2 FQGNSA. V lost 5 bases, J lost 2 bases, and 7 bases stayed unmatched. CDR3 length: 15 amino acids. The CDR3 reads CASSIPSGGQETQYF. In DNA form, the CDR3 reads TGTGCCAGCAGCATCCCCAGCGGGGGACAAGAGACCCAGTACTTC.

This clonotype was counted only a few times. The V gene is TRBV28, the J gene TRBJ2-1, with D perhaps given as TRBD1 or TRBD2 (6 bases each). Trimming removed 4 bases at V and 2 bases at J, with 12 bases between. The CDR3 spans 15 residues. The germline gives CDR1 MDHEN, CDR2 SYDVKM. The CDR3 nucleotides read TGTGCCAGCAGTTCCCCCGGGGGCGCCTACAATGAGCAGTTCTTC. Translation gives CASSSPGGAYNEQFF.

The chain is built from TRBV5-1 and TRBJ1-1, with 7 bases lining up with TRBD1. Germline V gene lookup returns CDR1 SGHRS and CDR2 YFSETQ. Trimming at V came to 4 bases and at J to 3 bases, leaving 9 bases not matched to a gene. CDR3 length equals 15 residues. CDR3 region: CASSILPGQYTEAFF. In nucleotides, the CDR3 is TGCGCCAGCAGCATCCTACCGGGACAGTACACTGAAGCTTTCTTT.

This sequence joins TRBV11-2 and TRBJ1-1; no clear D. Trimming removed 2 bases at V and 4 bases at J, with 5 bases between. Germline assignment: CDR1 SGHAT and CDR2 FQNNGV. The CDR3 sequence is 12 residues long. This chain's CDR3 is CASSLLITEAFF. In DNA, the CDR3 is TGTGCCAGCAGCTTATTGATCACTGAAGCTTTCTTT.

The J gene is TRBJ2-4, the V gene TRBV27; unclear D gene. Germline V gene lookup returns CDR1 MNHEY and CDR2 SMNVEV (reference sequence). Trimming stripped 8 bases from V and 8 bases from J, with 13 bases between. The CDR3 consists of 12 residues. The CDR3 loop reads CASGLNEDIQYF. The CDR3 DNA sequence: TGTGCCAGCGGCTTGAACGAGGACATTCAGTACTTC.

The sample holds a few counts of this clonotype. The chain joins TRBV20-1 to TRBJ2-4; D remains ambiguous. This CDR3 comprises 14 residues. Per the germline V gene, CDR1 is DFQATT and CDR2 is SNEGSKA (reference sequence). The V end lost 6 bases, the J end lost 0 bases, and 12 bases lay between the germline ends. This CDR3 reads CSAPEDLAKNIQYF. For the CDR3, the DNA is TGCAGTGCCCCTGAGGACCTAGCCAAAAACATTCAGTACTTC.

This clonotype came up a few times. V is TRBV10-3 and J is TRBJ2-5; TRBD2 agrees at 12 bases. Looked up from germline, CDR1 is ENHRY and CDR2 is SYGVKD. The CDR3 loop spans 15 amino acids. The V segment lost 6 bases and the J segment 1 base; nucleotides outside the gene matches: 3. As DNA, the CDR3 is TGTGCCATCAGCCCTAGCGGGGGGGCCCAAGAGACCCAGTACTTC. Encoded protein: CAISPSGGAQETQYF.

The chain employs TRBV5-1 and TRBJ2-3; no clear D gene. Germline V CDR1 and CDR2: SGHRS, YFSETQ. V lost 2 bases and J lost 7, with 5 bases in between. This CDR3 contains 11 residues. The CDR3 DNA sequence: TGCGCCAGCAGCTTCGACCATACGCAGTATTTT. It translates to CASSFDHTQYF.

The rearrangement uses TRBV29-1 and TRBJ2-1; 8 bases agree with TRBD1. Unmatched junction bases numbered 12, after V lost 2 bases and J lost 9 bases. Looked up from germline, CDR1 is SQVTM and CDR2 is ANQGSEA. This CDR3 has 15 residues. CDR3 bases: TGCAGCGTTGAACAGGGGGCTCCAAGGACGCGTGAGCAGTTCTTC. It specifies CSVEQGAPRTREQFF.